This passage covers 7 T cell receptor beta chains from one sample sequenced in a study of blood T cells in healthy people across ages. A J-beta primer mix and a sample-barcoded 5' primer were used in a second PCR of about 7 to 12 cycles. TCRdb reanalysed the 5' RACE reads using MiXCR and keeps one entry per CDR3 protein. The sample holds more than 750,000 distinct CDR3 sequences, approximately 32% seen once. These data also formed part of another study, on T cells of mothers and their children.

The sample comprised blood. These receptors were collected from a woman in her forties in good health.

The gene calls are TRBV12-3 or TRBV12-4 and TRBJ2-1; D remains ambiguous. Trimming left V 4 bases short and J 2 bases short, with 15 bases between. CDR3 length equals 16 residues. CDR3 protein: CASSSATLNPYNEQFF. The CDR3 DNA sequence: TGTGCCAGCAGTTCAGCGACACTAAACCCCTACAATGAGCAGTTCTTC.

The chain carries TRBV29-1 and TRBJ2-3; possibly TRBD1 or TRBD2 for D (5 bases each). The CDR3 spans 14 residues. Deletions cut 6 bases from V and 0 bases from J, with 13 bases between. Germline values: CDR1 SQVTM, CDR2 ANQGSEA. The CDR3 nucleotides are TGCAGCGTCGTCCCAGGGACCAGCACAGATACGCAGTATTTT. It is translated as CSVVPGTSTDTQYF.

This clonotype was seen a handful of times. J is TRBJ1-1 and V is TRBV4-1; TRBD1 aligns across 7 bases. The length of the CDR3 is 14 residues. V trimming: 0 bases; J trimming: 5 bases; junction bases outside the gene matches: 3. The germline V gene has CDR1 MGHRA and CDR2 YSYEKL. The CDR3 bases are TGCGCCAGCAGCCAAGAAGAGGGACAGACTGAAGCTTTCTTT. It translates to CASSQEEGQTEAFF.

The chain is built from TRBV5-1 and TRBJ2-1; D might be TRBD1 (6 bases). The CDR3 has 13 amino acids. The ends were cut back, 4 bases at V and 7 bases at J, with 12 bases in the middle. Germline CDR1 SGHRS, CDR2 YFSETQ. The DNA of the CDR3 is TGCGCCAGCAGCGTACAGGGTTTGAATGAGCAGTTCTTC. Protein sequence: CASSVQGLNEQFF.

This clonotype was detected many times. The chain links TRBV4-3 to TRBJ2-6; D gene uncertain. CDR3 size: 15 residues. The V end was cut by 1 base, the J end by 0 bases, with 4 bases between. Germline assignment: CDR1 LGHNA and CDR2 YSLEER. The CDR3 region is CASSQGISGANVLTF. The CDR3 nucleotides read TGCGCCAGCAGCCAAGGAATCTCTGGGGCCAACGTCCTGACTTTC.

The genes are TRBV5-1 and TRBJ1-1, with D possibly being TRBD1 (6 bases). From germline, CDR1 is SGHRS and CDR2 YFSETQ. The CDR3 spans 15 residues. V lost 5 bases and J 2 bases, leaving 16 bases between the germline ends. This chain's CDR3 is CASRPGTSANTEAFF. CDR3 coding DNA: TGCGCCAGCAGACCAGGGACAAGCGCAAACACTGAAGCTTTCTTT.

The V gene is TRBV7-3, the J gene TRBJ2-4; possible D gene TRBD2, 5 bases. Trimming took off 5 bases at V and 13 bases at J, with 21 bases between the two ends. This CDR3 region has 14 residues. Germline-derived CDR1 and CDR2 are SGHTA and FQGTGA. In DNA, the CDR3 is TGTGCCAGCAGCGAGACTAACTCCTACAATGAGCAGTACTTC. This sequence encodes CASSETNSYNEQYF.